The clone carrying this TCR beta chain was detected many times. TCRdb itself ran the 5' RACE reads through MiXCR, one entry per CDR3 protein. The table records roughly 58,000 distinct CDR3 sequences, 20% of them present only once. V was clipped by 1 base and J by 3 bases, with 9 bases between them. The CDR3 consists of 14 residues. CDR1 is SGHKS and CDR2 is YYEKEE in the germline V gene (reference sequence). Treg sorting used a CD4+CD25+CD127-/low gate. The clonotype comes from a female donor with breast cancer. V usage is TRBV5-5 and J usage is TRBJ2-3, with D uncertain. Sequencing input: tumor-infiltrating Tregs sorted from the breast tumor. CDR3 DNA sequence: TGTGCCAGCAGCTTGATATCAACGACAGATACGCAGTATTTT. This translates into CASSLISTTDTQYF.